This is a list of T cell receptor beta chains from one sample in a study of CD8 T cells in Susac syndrome. TCRdb re-derived calls from the immunoSEQ multiplex PCR reads in MiXCR, one entry per CDR3 protein. The sample yields roughly 200,000 distinct CDR3 sequences, 90% to 95% seen once. The sample taken for sequencing was CD4+ T cells from PBMCs. These receptors were obtained from a human donor in good health. Both conserved end residues are part of each CDR3. The D gene is left open where the match is weak. The size field is filled for only some rows; it gives once, few, many or a size class.

j_call | v_call | clone_size | d_call | cdr3_aa | cdr3_nt
TRBJ1-2 | TRBV9 | - | TRBD1 | CASSREQGAGYGYTF | TGTGCCAGCAGCCGAGAACAGGGGGCCGGCTATGGCTACACCTTC
TRBJ2-1 | TRBV9 | - | - | CASSVALGLAYNEQFF | TGTGCCAGCAGCGTAGCGCTCGGGCTTGCCTACAATGAGCAGTTCTTC
TRBJ2-2 | TRBV29-1 | - | TRBD1 | CSATQGSYTGELFF | TGCAGCGCGACACAGGGGAGTTACACCGGGGAGCTGTTTTTT
TRBJ2-1 | TRBV5-1 | - | TRBD1 | CASRLEGARVNEQFF | TGCGCCAGCAGACTAGAGGGGGCTCGGGTGAATGAGCAGTTCTTC
TRBJ2-5 | TRBV3-1 | - | - | CASSLSGQQETQYF | TGTGCCAGCAGCCTCTCCGGACAGCAAGAGACCCAGTACTTC
TRBJ1-5 | TRBV9 | - | - | CASSVDANRVQPQHF | TGTGCCAGCAGCGTAGACGCTAATCGGGTTCAGCCCCAGCATTTT
TRBJ2-1 | TRBV14 | few | - | CASSQVSEQFF | TGTGCCAGCAGCCAAGTCAGCGAGCAGTTCTTC
TRBJ2-3 | TRBV20-1 | - | - | CSAIPRGASTDTQYF | TGCAGTGCCATCCCCCGGGGGGCAAGCACAGATACGCAGTATTTT
TRBJ1-3 | TRBV29-1 | - | - | CSVARTGDGNTIYF | TGCAGCGTGGCCAGGACTGGGGACGGAAACACCATATATTTT
TRBJ1-1 | TRBV27 | - | - | CASSSGWGRGTEAFF | TGTGCCAGCAGTTCAGGGTGGGGGAGAGGCACTGAAGCTTTCTTT
TRBJ2-1 | TRBV23-1 | - | - | CASSAEFPLYNEQFF | TGCGCCAGCAGCGCAGAGTTTCCACTATACAATGAGCAGTTCTTC
TRBJ2-3 | TRBV15 | once | TRBD2 | CATSRTGTSGLKGATDTQYF | TGTGCCACCAGCAGAACCGGGACTAGCGGGTTAAAGGGGGCCACAGATACGCAGTATTTT
TRBJ2-1 | TRBV19 | - | TRBD2 | CASSLYSGSNNEQFF | TGTGCCAGTAGTTTGTATAGCGGGAGTAACAATGAGCAGTTCTTC
TRBJ2-5 | TRBV6-5 | - | TRBD2 | CASTRTSQETQYF | TGTGCCAGCACCAGGACTAGCCAAGAGACCCAGTACTTC
TRBJ2-1 | TRBV14 | - | - | CASSQDVGSSYNEQFF | TGTGCCAGCAGCCAAGACGTTGGAAGCTCCTACAATGAGCAGTTCTTC
TRBJ2-2 | TRBV5-4 | - | - | CASSLRGRAGELFF | TGTGCCAGCAGCTTGCGAGGTAGAGCCGGGGAGCTGTTTTTT
TRBJ1-5 | TRBV20-1 | - | TRBD1 | CSAPPTGRDQPQHF | TGCAGTGCCCCGCCGACAGGGCGGGATCAGCCCCAGCATTTT
TRBJ2-6 | TRBV9 | - | - | CASSVVNDGYSGANVLTF | TGTGCCAGCAGCGTAGTAAACGACGGTTACTCTGGGGCCAACGTCCTGACTTTC
TRBJ2-7 | TRBV12-3/TRBV12-4 | - | TRBD2 | CASSLSPGGMASEQYF | TGTGCCAGCAGCTTATCCCCGGGGGGGATGGCGTCCGAGCAGTACTTC
TRBJ2-3 | TRBV7-9 | once | TRBD2 | CASSPSGSPDTQYF | TGTGCCAGCAGCCCAAGCGGGAGTCCAGATACGCAGTATTTT
TRBJ2-3 | TRBV2 | - | - | CASSALRITDTQYF | TGTGCCAGCAGTGCGCTGCGTATCACAGATACGCAGTATTTT
TRBJ2-2 | TRBV15 | - | TRBD2 | CATSRDRGLAAGELFF | TGTGCCACCAGCAGAGATCGGGGACTAGCGGCCGGGGAGCTGTTTTTT
TRBJ2-7 | TRBV29-1 | - | TRBD1 | CSAEGQGDEQYF | TGCAGCGCAGAGGGGCAGGGGGACGAGCAGTACTTC
TRBJ2-3 | TRBV2 | - | - | CASPAGPGDTQYF | TGTGCCAGCCCGGCGGGTCCCGGGGATACGCAGTATTTT
TRBJ1-2 | TRBV28 | - | - | CASSLVQTYGYTF | TGTGCCAGCAGTTTAGTACAGACCTATGGCTACACCTTC
TRBJ2-7 | TRBV27 | once | - | CASSRRTATYEQYF | TGTGCCAGCAGCCGACGGACAGCTACCTACGAGCAGTACTTC
TRBJ2-1 | TRBV30 | - | - | CAWSLPPTYNEQFF | TGTGCCTGGAGTCTCCCCCCCACATACAATGAGCAGTTCTTC
TRBJ2-3 | TRBV29-1 | - | TRBD1 | CSVEGRGRTDTQYF | TGCAGCGTTGAAGGCAGGGGGCGAACAGATACGCAGTATTTT
TRBJ2-7 | TRBV12-3/TRBV12-4 | - | - | CASSLVSRGSEQYF | TGTGCCAGCAGTTTAGTCTCCCGGGGGTCCGAGCAGTACTTC
TRBJ2-1 | TRBV20-1 | - | - | CSARDQRVSSYNEQFF | TGCAGTGCTAGAGATCAACGGGTGAGCTCCTACAATGAGCAGTTCTTC
TRBJ2-3 | TRBV2 | - | - | CASSEAADTQYF | TGTGCCAGCAGTGAAGCGGCAGATACGCAGTATTTT